These T cell receptor beta chains were read from a single sample in a study of T cells in Graves' hyperthyroidism and ophthalmopathy. TCRdb re-called the multiplex PCR reads through MiXCR, storing one row per CDR3 protein. This table has approximately 560,000 distinct CDR3 sequences, around 14% appearing once. Sequencing used blood. Receptor source: a woman under 40 with Graves' hyperthyroidism. The CDR3 runs from the conserved cysteine through the conserved F or W. A D gene is named only where the DNA matches it firmly. Clone size, where shown, is once, few, many, or a class for clones that have expanded.

D gene: -; clone size: many; CDR3 length: 14; J gene: TRBJ1-1; V gene: TRBV12-3/TRBV12-4; CDR3 protein: CASSSTTGNTEAFF; CDR3 DNA: TGTGCCAGCAGTTCCACGACAGGGAACACTGAAGCTTTCTTT
D gene: -; clone size: -; CDR3 length: 16; J gene: TRBJ2-5; V gene: TRBV4-1; CDR3 protein: CASSQDRVRSGETQYF; CDR3 DNA: TGCGCCAGCAGCCAAGATCGTGTAAGATCGGGAGAGACCCAGTACTTC
D gene: -; clone size: -; CDR3 length: 13; J gene: TRBJ1-1; V gene: TRBV19; CDR3 protein: CASSANRGTEAFF; CDR3 DNA: TGTGCCAGTAGTGCAAACCGGGGCACTGAAGCTTTCTTT
D gene: TRBD2; clone size: many; CDR3 length: 20; J gene: TRBJ2-1; V gene: TRBV11-2; CDR3 protein: CASSFGPLSGRTVVSNEQFF; CDR3 DNA: TGTGCCAGCAGCTTTGGTCCCCTTAGCGGGAGGACGGTCGTAAGCAATGAGCAGTTCTTC
D gene: -; clone size: many; CDR3 length: 13; J gene: TRBJ2-7; V gene: TRBV20-1; CDR3 protein: CSAVPTRTYEQYF; CDR3 DNA: TGCAGTGCGGTCCCTACTAGAACCTACGAGCAGTACTTC
D gene: TRBD1; clone size: -; CDR3 length: 16; J gene: TRBJ2-1; V gene: TRBV6-1; CDR3 protein: CASSSAGTGRYNEQFF; CDR3 DNA: TGTGCCAGCAGTTCCGCCGGGACAGGGAGGTACAATGAGCAGTTCTTC
D gene: TRBD1; clone size: many; CDR3 length: 11; J gene: TRBJ2-5; V gene: TRBV7-6; CDR3 protein: CASGWDRGMYF; CDR3 DNA: TGTGCCAGCGGCTGGGACAGGGGGATGTACTTC
D gene: -; clone size: few; CDR3 length: 15; J gene: TRBJ2-2; V gene: TRBV20-1; CDR3 protein: CSARDRGPNTGELFF; CDR3 DNA: TGCAGTGCTAGAGACAGGGGTCCCAACACCGGGGAGCTGTTTTTT
D gene: TRBD2; clone size: many; CDR3 length: 15; J gene: TRBJ2-3; V gene: TRBV5-1; CDR3 protein: CASSLVAGDPDTQYF; CDR3 DNA: TGCGCCAGCAGCTTGGTTGCGGGAGACCCAGATACGCAGTATTTT
D gene: -; clone size: few; CDR3 length: 13; J gene: TRBJ2-3; V gene: TRBV9; CDR3 protein: CASSPEVRDTQYF; CDR3 DNA: TGTGCCAGCAGCCCAGAAGTCAGGGATACGCAGTATTTT
D gene: -; clone size: few; CDR3 length: 14; J gene: TRBJ2-7; V gene: TRBV10-3; CDR3 protein: CAISPPGRAYEQYF; CDR3 DNA: TGTGCCATCAGTCCCCCCGGGAGAGCGTACGAGCAGTACTTC
D gene: -; clone size: many; CDR3 length: 13; J gene: TRBJ2-1; V gene: TRBV12-3/TRBV12-4; CDR3 protein: CASSLTGRNEQFF; CDR3 DNA: TGTGCCAGCAGCCTGACAGGAAGGAATGAGCAGTTCTTC
D gene: -; clone size: -; CDR3 length: 13; J gene: TRBJ2-1; V gene: TRBV5-5; CDR3 protein: CASSRPSNVEQFF; CDR3 DNA: TGTGCCAGCAGCAGACCTAGCAACGTTGAGCAGTTCTTC
D gene: -; clone size: few; CDR3 length: 13; J gene: TRBJ1-5; V gene: TRBV19; CDR3 protein: CASSLQGFQPQHF; CDR3 DNA: TGTGCCAGTAGTCTTCAGGGTTTCCAGCCCCAGCATTTT
D gene: TRBD2; clone size: many; CDR3 length: 14; J gene: TRBJ2-3; V gene: TRBV7-3; CDR3 protein: CASSFGLARDTQYF; CDR3 DNA: TGTGCCAGCAGCTTTGGACTAGCGAGAGATACGCAGTATTTT
D gene: TRBD2; clone size: many; CDR3 length: 15; J gene: TRBJ2-1; V gene: TRBV5-1; CDR3 protein: CATGTSGRDYNEQFF; CDR3 DNA: TGCGCCACCGGGACTAGCGGGAGGGACTACAATGAGCAGTTCTTC
D gene: -; clone size: -; CDR3 length: 15; J gene: TRBJ2-3; V gene: TRBV4-1; CDR3 protein: CASSLFHRDPDTQYF; CDR3 DNA: TGCGCCAGCAGTCTATTCCATCGCGACCCAGATACGCAGTATTTT
D gene: -; clone size: -; CDR3 length: 16; J gene: TRBJ2-6; V gene: TRBV13; CDR3 protein: CASSLLRTPVDNVLTF; CDR3 DNA: TGTGCCAGCAGCTTACTCCGGACCCCCGTTGACAACGTCCTGACTTTC
D gene: -; clone size: many; CDR3 length: 15; J gene: TRBJ2-5; V gene: TRBV29-1; CDR3 protein: CSVDSGVGPQETQYF; CDR3 DNA: TGCAGCGTTGATTCCGGGGTGGGGCCCCAAGAGACCCAGTACTTC
D gene: TRBD1; clone size: many; CDR3 length: 13; J gene: TRBJ2-2; V gene: TRBV7-3; CDR3 protein: CASRTGATGELFF; CDR3 DNA: TGTGCCAGCAGGACAGGGGCCACCGGGGAGCTGTTTTTT
D gene: -; clone size: few; CDR3 length: 14; J gene: TRBJ2-5; V gene: TRBV6-6; CDR3 protein: CASSYSRGQGTQYF; CDR3 DNA: TGTGCCAGCAGTTACTCCCGGGGCCAAGGGACCCAGTACTTC
D gene: -; clone size: -; CDR3 length: 16; J gene: TRBJ1-5; V gene: TRBV4-3; CDR3 protein: CASSQDEGLGNQPQHF; CDR3 DNA: TGCGCCAGCAGCCAAGACGAGGGCCTGGGTAATCAGCCCCAGCATTTT
D gene: TRBD2; clone size: many; CDR3 length: 17; J gene: TRBJ2-4; V gene: TRBV7-2; CDR3 protein: CASSLFYAGVAKNIQYF; CDR3 DNA: TGTGCCAGCAGCTTATTCTACGCGGGAGTAGCCAAAAACATTCAGTACTTC
D gene: TRBD1; clone size: once; CDR3 length: 16; J gene: TRBJ1-3; V gene: TRBV6-1; CDR3 protein: CASSRTGGASGNTIYF; CDR3 DNA: TGTGCCAGCAGTCGGACAGGGGGCGCATCAGGAAACACCATATATTTT
D gene: -; clone size: -; CDR3 length: 16; J gene: TRBJ2-6; V gene: TRBV24-1; CDR3 protein: CATRLRRGAGANVLTF; CDR3 DNA: TGTGCCACCAGGCTCAGGAGGGGAGCTGGGGCCAACGTCCTGACTTTC
D gene: TRBD1; clone size: many; CDR3 length: 14; J gene: TRBJ2-7; V gene: TRBV27; CDR3 protein: CASSFSGQGNEQYF; CDR3 DNA: TGTGCCAGCAGTTTTTCCGGACAGGGTAACGAGCAGTACTTC
D gene: TRBD2; clone size: -; CDR3 length: 14; J gene: TRBJ2-1; V gene: TRBV5-1; CDR3 protein: CASSSTSGAREQFF; CDR3 DNA: TGCGCCAGCAGCTCGACTAGCGGGGCAAGGGAGCAGTTCTTC
D gene: TRBD2; clone size: few; CDR3 length: 15; J gene: TRBJ2-2; V gene: TRBV19; CDR3 protein: CASSLEGGAAGELFF; CDR3 DNA: TGTGCCAGTAGTCTGGAGGGAGGGGCCGCCGGGGAGCTGTTTTTT
D gene: TRBD2; clone size: few; CDR3 length: 15; J gene: TRBJ2-1; V gene: TRBV30; CDR3 protein: CAWGPSSGFYNEQFF; CDR3 DNA: TGTGCCTGGGGCCCCTCTAGCGGCTTCTACAATGAGCAGTTCTTC
D gene: -; clone size: many; CDR3 length: 14; J gene: TRBJ1-2; V gene: TRBV5-1; CDR3 protein: CASSPTTGIYGYTF; CDR3 DNA: TGCGCCAGCAGCCCAACCACAGGGATCTATGGCTACACCTTC
D gene: -; clone size: few; CDR3 length: 15; J gene: TRBJ2-5; V gene: TRBV7-9; CDR3 protein: CASSPVGGLKETQYF; CDR3 DNA: TGTGCCAGCAGCCCGGTAGGCGGTCTCAAAGAGACCCAGTACTTC
D gene: -; clone size: few; CDR3 length: 17; J gene: TRBJ2-5; V gene: TRBV7-2; CDR3 protein: CASSLSGETSYQETQYF; CDR3 DNA: TGTGCCAGCAGCTTATCCGGGGAAACTAGCTACCAAGAGACCCAGTACTTC
D gene: TRBD1; clone size: many; CDR3 length: 13; J gene: TRBJ2-1; V gene: TRBV18; CDR3 protein: CASSRTGNNEQFF; CDR3 DNA: TGTGCCAGCTCGCGGACAGGGAATAATGAGCAGTTCTTC
D gene: -; clone size: -; CDR3 length: 15; J gene: TRBJ1-5; V gene: TRBV19; CDR3 protein: CASSSLRLSNQPQHF; CDR3 DNA: TGTGCCAGTAGTAGCCTGAGACTTAGCAATCAGCCCCAGCATTTT
D gene: TRBD1; clone size: few; CDR3 length: 15; J gene: TRBJ1-5; V gene: TRBV7-2; CDR3 protein: CASSLGQGGQSAQHF; CDR3 DNA: TGTGCCAGCAGCTTAGGACAGGGCGGGCAATCAGCCCAGCATTTT
D gene: TRBD2; clone size: many; CDR3 length: 17; J gene: TRBJ2-1; V gene: TRBV7-2; CDR3 protein: CASSIHLLAGGPNEQFF; CDR3 DNA: TGTGCCAGCAGCATCCACTTACTAGCGGGAGGGCCCAATGAGCAGTTCTTC
D gene: TRBD1; clone size: many; CDR3 length: 16; J gene: TRBJ1-2; V gene: TRBV7-9; CDR3 protein: CASSHPGQGTNYGYTF; CDR3 DNA: TGTGCCAGCAGCCACCCAGGACAGGGGACGAACTATGGCTACACCTTC
D gene: TRBD1; clone size: many; CDR3 length: 17; J gene: TRBJ2-3; V gene: TRBV11-2; CDR3 protein: CASSLAVTGGGTDTQYF; CDR3 DNA: TGTGCCAGCAGCTTAGCTGTCACAGGGGGCGGTACAGATACGCAGTATTTT
D gene: -; clone size: few; CDR3 length: 16; J gene: TRBJ2-5; V gene: TRBV20-1; CDR3 protein: CSARREILSGPETQYF; CDR3 DNA: TGCAGTGCTAGACGTGAGATCTTATCAGGGCCGGAGACCCAGTACTTC
D gene: TRBD2; clone size: many; CDR3 length: 15; J gene: TRBJ2-3; V gene: TRBV7-2; CDR3 protein: CASSSVAGGRDTQYF; CDR3 DNA: TGTGCCAGCAGCTCAGTAGCGGGAGGTCGGGATACGCAGTATTTT
D gene: TRBD2; clone size: -; CDR3 length: 15; J gene: TRBJ2-1; V gene: TRBV13; CDR3 protein: CASSPGLANYNEQFF; CDR3 DNA: TGTGCCAGCAGCCCTGGACTAGCGAACTACAATGAGCAGTTCTTC
D gene: -; clone size: few; CDR3 length: 13; J gene: TRBJ2-7; V gene: TRBV15; CDR3 protein: CATSRDFGDEQYF; CDR3 DNA: TGTGCCACCAGCAGAGATTTCGGGGACGAGCAGTACTTC
D gene: -; clone size: many; CDR3 length: 15; J gene: TRBJ2-5; V gene: TRBV9; CDR3 protein: CASSVGSGGQETQYF; CDR3 DNA: TGTGCCAGCAGCGTAGGATCCGGCGGCCAAGAGACCCAGTACTTC
D gene: -; clone size: -; CDR3 length: 15; J gene: TRBJ1-5; V gene: TRBV7-8; CDR3 protein: CASSLAWGADQPQHF; CDR3 DNA: TGTGCCAGCAGCTTAGCGTGGGGGGCAGATCAGCCCCAGCATTTT
D gene: -; clone size: few; CDR3 length: 18; J gene: TRBJ1-3; V gene: TRBV6-6; CDR3 protein: CASSYLAPAGSSGNTIYF; CDR3 DNA: TGTGCCAGCAGTTACCTTGCCCCTGCAGGTTCCTCTGGAAACACCATATATTTT
D gene: -; clone size: few; CDR3 length: 11; J gene: TRBJ1-5; V gene: TRBV10-3; CDR3 protein: CANRANQPQHF; CDR3 DNA: TGTGCCAACCGGGCAAATCAGCCCCAGCATTTT
D gene: -; clone size: few; CDR3 length: 14; J gene: TRBJ1-1; V gene: TRBV7-9; CDR3 protein: CASSLAWERAEAFF; CDR3 DNA: TGTGCCAGCAGCCTAGCGTGGGAAAGGGCTGAAGCTTTCTTT
D gene: TRBD2; clone size: few; CDR3 length: 16; J gene: TRBJ2-3; V gene: TRBV5-1; CDR3 protein: CASSRESGLGVDTQYF; CDR3 DNA: TGCGCCAGCAGCAGAGAGTCGGGACTAGGGGTGGATACGCAGTATTTT
D gene: -; clone size: -; CDR3 length: 13; J gene: TRBJ1-1; V gene: TRBV6-2/TRBV6-3; CDR3 protein: CASRQGVNTEASF; CDR3 DNA: TGTGCCAGCAGACAGGGAGTGAACACTGAAGCTTCCTTT
D gene: -; clone size: -; CDR3 length: 13; J gene: TRBJ2-7; V gene: TRBV2; CDR3 protein: CASEAPSNYEQYF; CDR3 DNA: TGTGCCAGCGAAGCGCCCAGCAATTACGAGCAGTACTTC
D gene: TRBD2; clone size: few; CDR3 length: 15; J gene: TRBJ2-7; V gene: TRBV19; CDR3 protein: CASSIPGTSAYEQYF; CDR3 DNA: TGTGCCAGTAGTATCCCCGGGACTAGCGCCTACGAGCAGTACTTC
D gene: TRBD2; clone size: many; CDR3 length: 17; J gene: TRBJ2-3; V gene: TRBV5-1; CDR3 protein: CASSLSASGPHTDTQYF; CDR3 DNA: TGCGCCAGCAGCTTGTCCGCTAGCGGGCCACACACAGATACGCAGTATTTT
D gene: -; clone size: few; CDR3 length: 14; J gene: TRBJ1-2; V gene: TRBV4-1; CDR3 protein: CASSLESQSYGYTF; CDR3 DNA: TGCGCCAGCAGCCTCGAGTCCCAGTCCTATGGCTACACCTTC
D gene: -; clone size: few; CDR3 length: 13; J gene: TRBJ2-7; V gene: TRBV29-1; CDR3 protein: CSVAPGPSYEQYF; CDR3 DNA: TGCAGCGTTGCTCCGGGACCCTCCTACGAGCAGTACTTC
D gene: TRBD2; clone size: few; CDR3 length: 16; J gene: TRBJ2-1; V gene: TRBV29-1; CDR3 protein: CSVAVLAGGQYNEQFF; CDR3 DNA: TGCAGCGTGGCTGTCTTGGCGGGAGGGCAGTACAATGAGCAGTTCTTC